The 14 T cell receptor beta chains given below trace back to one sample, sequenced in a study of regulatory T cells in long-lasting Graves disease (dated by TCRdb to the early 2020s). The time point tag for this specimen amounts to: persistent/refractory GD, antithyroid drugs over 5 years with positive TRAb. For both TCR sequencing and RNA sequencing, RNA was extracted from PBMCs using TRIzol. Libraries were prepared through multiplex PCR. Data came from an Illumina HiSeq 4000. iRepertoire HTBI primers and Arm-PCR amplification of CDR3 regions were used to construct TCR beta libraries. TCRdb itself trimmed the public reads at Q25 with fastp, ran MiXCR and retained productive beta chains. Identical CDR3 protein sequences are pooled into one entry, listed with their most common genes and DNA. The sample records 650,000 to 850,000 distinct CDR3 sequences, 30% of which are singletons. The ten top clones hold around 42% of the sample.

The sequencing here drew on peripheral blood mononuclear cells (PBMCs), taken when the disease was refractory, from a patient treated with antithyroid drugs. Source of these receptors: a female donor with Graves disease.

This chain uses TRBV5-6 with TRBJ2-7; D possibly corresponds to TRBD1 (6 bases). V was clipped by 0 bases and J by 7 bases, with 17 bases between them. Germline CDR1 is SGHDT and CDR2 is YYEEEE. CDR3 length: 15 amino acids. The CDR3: CASSLGWGQSGEQYF. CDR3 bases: TGTGCCAGCAGCTTGGGCTGGGGGCAATCGGGAGAGCAGTACTTC. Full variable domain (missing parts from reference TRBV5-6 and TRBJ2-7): DAGVTQSPTHLIKTRGQQVTLRCSPKSGHDTVSWYQQALGQGPQFIFQYYEEEERQRGNFPDRFSGHQFPNYSSELNVNALLLGDSALYLCASSLGWGQSGEQYFGPGTRLTVT.

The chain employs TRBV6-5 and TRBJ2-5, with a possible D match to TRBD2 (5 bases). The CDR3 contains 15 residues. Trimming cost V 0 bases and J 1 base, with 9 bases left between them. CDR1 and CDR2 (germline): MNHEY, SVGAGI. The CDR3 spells CASSYSRGIQETQYF. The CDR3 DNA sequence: TGTGCCAGCAGTTACTCGAGAGGGATCCAAGAGACCCAGTACTTC.

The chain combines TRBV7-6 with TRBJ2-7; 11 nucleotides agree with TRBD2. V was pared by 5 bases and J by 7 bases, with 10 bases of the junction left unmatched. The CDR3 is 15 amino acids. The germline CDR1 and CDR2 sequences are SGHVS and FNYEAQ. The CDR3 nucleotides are TGTGCCAGCAGCCAGACTAGCGGGGCCGCCGGGGAGCAGTACTTC. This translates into CASSQTSGAAGEQYF.

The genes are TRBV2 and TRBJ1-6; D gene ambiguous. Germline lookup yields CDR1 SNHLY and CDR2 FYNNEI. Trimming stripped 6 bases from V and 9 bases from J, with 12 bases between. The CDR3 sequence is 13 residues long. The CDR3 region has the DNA TGTGCCAGCAGGGACTTAGGTGCTTCACCCCTCCACTTT. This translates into CASRDLGASPLHF.

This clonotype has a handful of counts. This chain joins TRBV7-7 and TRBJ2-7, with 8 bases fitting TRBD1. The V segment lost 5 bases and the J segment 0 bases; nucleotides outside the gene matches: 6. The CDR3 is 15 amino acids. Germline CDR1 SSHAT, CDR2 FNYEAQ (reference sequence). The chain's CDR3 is CASSPGQGPSYEQYF. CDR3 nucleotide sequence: TGTGCCAGCAGCCCAGGACAGGGCCCCTCCTACGAGCAGTACTTC.

The CDR3 sequence: CASSTTGENSPLHF. DNA for the CDR3: TGTGCCAGCAGCACCACAGGGGAAAATTCACCCCTCCACTTT. V is TRBV6-1 and J is TRBJ1-6, with 7 bases aligning to TRBD1. The CDR3 consists of 14 residues. V was clipped by 6 bases and J by 7 bases; unmatched bases: 6. Germline values: CDR1 MNHNS, CDR2 SASEGT.

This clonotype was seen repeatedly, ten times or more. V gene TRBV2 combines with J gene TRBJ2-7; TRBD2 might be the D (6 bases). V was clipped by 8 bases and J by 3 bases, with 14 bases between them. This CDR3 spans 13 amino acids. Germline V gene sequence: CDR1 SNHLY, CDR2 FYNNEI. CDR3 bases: TGTGCCAGCCGCAGCCCGCGGGACTACGAGCAGTACTTC. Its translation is CASRSPRDYEQYF.

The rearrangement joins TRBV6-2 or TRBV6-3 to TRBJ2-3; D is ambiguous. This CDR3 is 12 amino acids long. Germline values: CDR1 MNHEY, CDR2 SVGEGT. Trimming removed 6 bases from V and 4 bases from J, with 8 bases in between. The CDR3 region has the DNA TGTGCCAGCAGCCCCAATGCAGATACGCAGTATTTT. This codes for CASSPNADTQYF.

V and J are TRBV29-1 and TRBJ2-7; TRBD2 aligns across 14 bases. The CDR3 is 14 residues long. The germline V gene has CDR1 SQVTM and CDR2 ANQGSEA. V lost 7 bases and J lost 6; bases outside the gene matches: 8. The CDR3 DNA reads TGCAGCGCAAAAGGGACTAGCGGGAGCCTCGAGCAGTACTTC. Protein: CSAKGTSGSLEQYF.

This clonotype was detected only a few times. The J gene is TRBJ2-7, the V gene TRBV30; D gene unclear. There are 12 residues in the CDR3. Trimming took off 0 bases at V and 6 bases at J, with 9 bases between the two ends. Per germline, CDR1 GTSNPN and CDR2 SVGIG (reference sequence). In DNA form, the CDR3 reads TGTGCCTGGAGTGTAGGCCCGAGCGAGCAGTACTTC. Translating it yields CAWSVGPSEQYF.

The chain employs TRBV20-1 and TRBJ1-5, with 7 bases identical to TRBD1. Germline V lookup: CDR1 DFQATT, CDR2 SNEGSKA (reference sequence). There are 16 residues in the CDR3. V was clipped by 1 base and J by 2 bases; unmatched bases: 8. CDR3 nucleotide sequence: TGCAGTGCTAGAGCACGGACAGGACAGGGCAATCAGCCCCAGCATTTT. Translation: CSARARTGQGNQPQHF.

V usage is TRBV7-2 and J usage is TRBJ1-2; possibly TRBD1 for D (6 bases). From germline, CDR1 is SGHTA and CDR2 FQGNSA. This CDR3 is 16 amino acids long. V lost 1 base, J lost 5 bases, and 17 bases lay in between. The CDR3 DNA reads TGTGCCAGCAGCTTAGACCCCACAGGGCTGGGGTATGGCTACACCTTC. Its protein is CASSLDPTGLGYGYTF. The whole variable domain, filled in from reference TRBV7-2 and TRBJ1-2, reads GAGVSQSPSNKVTEKGKDVELRCDPISGHTALYWYRQSLGQGLEFLIYFQGNSAPDKSGLPSDRFSAERTGGSVSTLTIQRTQQEDSAVYLCASSLDPTGLGYGYTFGSGTRLTVV.

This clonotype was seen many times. The CDR3 reads CASSFAGSTEAFF. Here the CDR3 DNA reads TGTGCCAGCAGCTTTGCGGGATCCACTGAAGCTTTCTTT. This rearrangement joins TRBV11-3 to TRBJ1-1, with D unresolved. CDR3 length: 13 amino acids. V dropped 3 bases and J dropped 4 bases, with 9 bases sitting between them. CDR1 and CDR2 (germline): SGHNT, YENEEA.

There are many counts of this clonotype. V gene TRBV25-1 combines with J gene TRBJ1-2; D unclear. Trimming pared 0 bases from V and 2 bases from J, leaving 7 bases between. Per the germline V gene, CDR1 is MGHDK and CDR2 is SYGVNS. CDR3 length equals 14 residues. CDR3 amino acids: CASSEYGANYGYTF. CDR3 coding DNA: TGTGCCAGCAGTGAATACGGAGCCAACTATGGCTACACCTTC.